The clone carrying this T cell receptor beta chain was counted a few times. This sample is part of a study of blood T cells in healthy people across ages. Together with a sample-barcoded 5' primer, a J-beta primer mix was included in a second PCR lasting roughly 6 to 12 cycles. TCRdb reanalysed the 5' RACE reads using MiXCR and keeps one entry per CDR3 protein. The sample contains roughly 730,000 distinct CDR3 sequences, around three fifths of which appear only once. Input material: blood. The clonotype was recovered from a middle-aged man in good health.

The CDR3, as DNA: TGTGCCACCAGCACTTCAGGGACAGGGAGATACTCTGGGGCCAACGTCCTGACTTTC. It encodes CATSTSGTGRYSGANVLTF. The chain combines TRBV15 with TRBJ2-6; 9 nucleotides line up with TRBD1. The CDR3 has 19 residues. The germline CDR1 and CDR2 sequences are LNHNV and YYDKDF (reference sequence). The V and J ends lost 4 bases and 0 bases, in that order; junction bases with no gene match: 10.